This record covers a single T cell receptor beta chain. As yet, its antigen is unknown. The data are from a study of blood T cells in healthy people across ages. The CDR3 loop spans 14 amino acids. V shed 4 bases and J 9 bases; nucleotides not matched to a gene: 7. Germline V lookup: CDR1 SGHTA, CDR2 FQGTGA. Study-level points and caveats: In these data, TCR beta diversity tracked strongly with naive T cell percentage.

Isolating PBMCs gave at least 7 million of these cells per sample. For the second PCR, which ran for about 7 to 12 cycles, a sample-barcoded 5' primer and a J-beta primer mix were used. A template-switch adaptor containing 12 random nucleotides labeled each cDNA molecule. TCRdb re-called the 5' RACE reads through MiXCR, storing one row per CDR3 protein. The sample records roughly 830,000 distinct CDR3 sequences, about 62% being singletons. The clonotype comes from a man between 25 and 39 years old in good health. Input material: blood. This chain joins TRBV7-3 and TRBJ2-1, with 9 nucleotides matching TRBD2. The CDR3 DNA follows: TGTGCCAGCAGCTCTCAGCGGGGGGTAGGTGAGCAGTTCTTC. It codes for CASSSQRGVGEQFF.